The 10 T cell receptor beta chains below come from one sample, sequenced in a study of CD8 T cells in Susac syndrome. With random hexamers, roughly 0.5 to 1 ug RNA was reverse transcribed. One entry per CDR3 protein, called by TCRdb with MiXCR from the immunoSEQ multiplex PCR reads. Of 160,000 or so distinct CDR3 sequences detected, around 94% appear once; the ten largest clones hold roughly 0.12%. The source material was CD4+ T cells from PBMCs. These receptors all stem from a human donor with Susac syndrome.

The CDR3 nucleotides are TGCAGTGCGCTAAACACAGATCGAAACACCGGGGAGCTGTTTTTT. Translation gives CSALNTDRNTGELFF. This chain links TRBV20-1 with TRBJ2-2, with D unclear. The CDR3 is 15 residues long. Germline lookup yields CDR1 DFQATT and CDR2 SNEGSKA (reference sequence). Trimming removed 6 bases from V and 2 bases from J, with 16 bases in between.

The J gene is TRBJ2-1, the V gene TRBV27, with 9 bases matching TRBD2. The CDR3 is made up of 15 amino acids. V trimming: 3 bases; J trimming: 6 bases; junction bases outside the gene matches: 6. Germline-derived CDR1 and CDR2 are MNHEY and SMNVEV (reference sequence). The CDR3 here is CASSFVTSGLNEQFF. In DNA form, the CDR3 reads TGTGCCAGCAGTTTTGTGACTAGCGGTCTCAATGAGCAGTTCTTC.

Here the CDR3 reads CASSPRGLAGGNEQFF. CDR3 sequence (DNA): TGTGCCAGCAGCCCTCGGGGACTAGCTGGGGGCAATGAGCAGTTCTTC. The chain joins TRBV7-9 to TRBJ2-1; TRBD2 matches at 9 bases. The germline V gene has CDR1 SEHNR and CDR2 FQNEAQ (reference sequence). The V gene end was trimmed by 5 bases and the J gene end by 6 bases; junction bases not matched to a gene: 11. The CDR3 contains 16 residues.

This chain links TRBV24-1 with TRBJ2-3, with TRBD1 matching 7 bases. V lost 3 bases, J lost 0 bases, and 8 bases stayed unmatched. Germline V gene sequence: CDR1 KGHDR, CDR2 SFDVKD. CDR3 length: 17 amino acids. CDR3 nucleotides: TGTGCCACCAGTGATGCGACAGGGTTTGGAAGCACAGATACGCAGTATTTT. Translation: CATSDATGFGSTDTQYF.

The chain couples TRBV20-1 to TRBJ1-1; no definite D call. V lost 4 bases and J lost 0, with 9 bases in between. Per the germline V gene, CDR1 is DFQATT and CDR2 is SNEGSKA (reference sequence). The CDR3 covers 13 residues. The CDR3 loop reads CSAIRRMNTEAFF. The CDR3 DNA is TGCAGTGCTATCAGACGGATGAACACTGAAGCTTTCTTT.

The rearrangement uses TRBV9 and TRBJ2-5; possibly TRBD2 for D (6 bases). Germline V CDR1 and CDR2: SGDLS, YYNGEE. V gave up 0 bases and J gave up 5 bases, with 11 bases separating them. This CDR3 is 14 amino acids long. As DNA, the CDR3 is TGTGCCAGCAGCGTAGGGACTACCAGGGAGACCCAGTACTTC. Its protein is CASSVGTTRETQYF.

This clonotype was observed a few times. The rearrangement uses TRBV4-1 and TRBJ2-3; TRBD1 or TRBD2 may be the D gene (5 bases each). V was clipped by 8 bases and J by 0 bases, with 9 bases between them. The germline CDR1 and CDR2 sequences are MGHRA and YSYEKL. The CDR3 totals 13 residues. The CDR3: CASGGISTDTQYF. The CDR3 bases are TGCGCCAGCGGGGGTATTAGCACAGATACGCAGTATTTT.

This rearrangement joins TRBV11-2 to TRBJ1-1; D is possibly TRBD1 (5 bases). Germline lookup yields CDR1 SGHAT and CDR2 FQNNGV. The CDR3 runs 14 residues. V lost 3 bases to trimming and J lost 4 bases, with 12 bases between them. The DNA of the CDR3 is TGTGCCAGCAGCTTTTGGGGTAGGGGCACTGAAGCTTTCTTT. This encodes CASSFWGRGTEAFF. The variable domain in full, with the rest retrieved from reference TRBV11-2 and TRBJ1-1, is EAGVAQSPRYKIIEKRQSVAFWCNPISGHATLYWYQQILGQGPKLLIQFQNNGVVDDSQLPKDRFSAERLKGVDSTLKIQPAKLEDSAVYLCASSFWGRGTEAFFGQGTRLTVV.

CDR3 sequence reads: CASNPTGAANEQFF. For the CDR3, the DNA is TGCGCCAGCAACCCAACGGGGGCGGCCAATGAGCAGTTCTTC. This chain uses TRBV5-1 with TRBJ2-1; D assignment may be TRBD1 or TRBD2 (6 bases each). Looked up from germline, CDR1 is SGHRS and CDR2 is YFSETQ. The CDR3 runs 14 residues. Trimming took 6 bases from V and 6 from J, leaving 16 bases between them.

The chain has TRBV14 and TRBJ2-5; 8 bases agree with TRBD1. After removal of 4 bases from V and 5 bases from J, the junction contained 6 bases not matched to a gene. Germline CDR1 SGHDN, CDR2 FVKESK. The CDR3 has 14 residues. The DNA of the CDR3 is TGTGCCAGCAGCCGTTCAGGGGGCAAGGAGACCCAGTACTTC. Amino acids: CASSRSGGKETQYF. The full variable domain, with the rest looked up from reference TRBV14 and TRBJ2-5, is EAGVTQFPSHSVIEKGQTVTLRCDPISGHDNLYWYRRVMGKEIKFLLHFVKESKQDESGMPNNRFLAERTGGTYSTLKVQPAELEDSGVYFCASSRSGGKETQYFGPGTRLLVL.